The T cell receptor (beta chain) under discussion was sequenced for a study of beta chain features in type 1 diabetes. CDR1 and CDR2 (germline): SGHTA, FQGTGA. This CDR3 has 15 residues. V dropped 5 bases and J dropped 0 bases, with 11 bases sitting between them. Purity exceeded 95% in all sorted populations. This clone has more than one count but fewer than ten. Expressed TCRB transcripts were sequenced after all isolated RNA was converted to cDNA. The protocol was immunoSEQ multiplex PCR, while the TCRdb copy is restricted to in-frame clones and leaves out a portion. The data show about 450,000 clones, about an eighth seen once.

This chain connects TRBV7-3 to TRBJ1-5; D possibly corresponds to TRBD1 (6 bases). Sequenced input: naive CD4+ T cells from blood. The receptor was isolated from a woman between 18 and 30 years old in good health. The CDR3 loop reads CASSLRGDSNQPQHF. The CDR3 nucleotides are TGTGCCAGCAGCCTAAGGGGGGATAGCAATCAGCCCCAGCATTTT.